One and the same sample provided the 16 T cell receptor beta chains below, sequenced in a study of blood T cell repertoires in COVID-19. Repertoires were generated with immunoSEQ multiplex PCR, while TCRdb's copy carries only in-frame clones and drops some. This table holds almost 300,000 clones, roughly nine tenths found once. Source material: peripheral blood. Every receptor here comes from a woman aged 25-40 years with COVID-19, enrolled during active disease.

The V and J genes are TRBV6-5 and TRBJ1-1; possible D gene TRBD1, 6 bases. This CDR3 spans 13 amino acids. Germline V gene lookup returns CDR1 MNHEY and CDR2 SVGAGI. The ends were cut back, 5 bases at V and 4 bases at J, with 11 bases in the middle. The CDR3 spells CASSRLGGTEAFF. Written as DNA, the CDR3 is TGTGCCAGCAGTCGTTTAGGGGGCACTGAAGCTTTCTTT.

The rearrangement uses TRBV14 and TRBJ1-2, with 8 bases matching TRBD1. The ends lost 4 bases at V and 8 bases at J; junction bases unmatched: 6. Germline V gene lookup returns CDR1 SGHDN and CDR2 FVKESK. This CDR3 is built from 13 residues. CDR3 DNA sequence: TGTGCCAGCAGCCCGGACAGGGTGGGCGGCTACACCTTC. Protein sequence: CASSPDRVGGYTF.

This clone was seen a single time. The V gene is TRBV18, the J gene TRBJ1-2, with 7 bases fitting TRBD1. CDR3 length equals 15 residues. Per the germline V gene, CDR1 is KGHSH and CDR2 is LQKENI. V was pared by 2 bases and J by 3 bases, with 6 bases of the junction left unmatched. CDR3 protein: CASSPGGGFYYGYTF. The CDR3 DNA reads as TGTGCCAGCTCACCAGGAGGGGGCTTCTACTATGGCTACACCTTC.

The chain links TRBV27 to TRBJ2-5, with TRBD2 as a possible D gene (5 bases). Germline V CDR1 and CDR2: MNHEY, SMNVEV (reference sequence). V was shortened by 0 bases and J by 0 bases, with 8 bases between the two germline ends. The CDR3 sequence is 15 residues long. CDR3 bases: TGTGCCAGCAGTTTATCAGTGGACTACCAAGAGACCCAGTACTTC. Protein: CASSLSVDYQETQYF.

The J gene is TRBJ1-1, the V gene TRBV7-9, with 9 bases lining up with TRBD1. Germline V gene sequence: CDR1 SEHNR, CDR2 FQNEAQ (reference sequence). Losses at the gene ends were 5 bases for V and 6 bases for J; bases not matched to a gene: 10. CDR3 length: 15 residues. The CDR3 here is CASSQQTGGRAEAFF. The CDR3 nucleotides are TGTGCCAGCAGCCAACAAACAGGGGGCAGGGCTGAAGCTTTCTTT. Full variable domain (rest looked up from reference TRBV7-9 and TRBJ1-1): DTGVSQNPRHKITKRGQNVTFRCDPISEHNRLYWYRQTLGQGPEFLTYFQNEAQLEKSRLLSDRFSAERPKGSFSTLEIQRTEQGDSAMYLCASSQQTGGRAEAFFGQGTRLTVV.

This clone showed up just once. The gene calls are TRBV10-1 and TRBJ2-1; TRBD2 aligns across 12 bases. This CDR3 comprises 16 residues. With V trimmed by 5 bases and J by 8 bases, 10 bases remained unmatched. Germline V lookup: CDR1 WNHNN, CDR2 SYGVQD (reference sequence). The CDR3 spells CASSSPLAGGSDEQFF. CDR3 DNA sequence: TGCGCCAGCAGTTCTCCACTAGCGGGGGGAAGCGATGAGCAGTTCTTC.

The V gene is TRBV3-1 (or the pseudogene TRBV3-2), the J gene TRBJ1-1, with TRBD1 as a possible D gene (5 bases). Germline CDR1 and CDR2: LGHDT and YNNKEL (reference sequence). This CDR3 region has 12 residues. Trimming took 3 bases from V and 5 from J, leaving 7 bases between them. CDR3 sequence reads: CASSQGQTEAFF. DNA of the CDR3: TGTGCCAGCAGCCAGGGGCAGACTGAAGCTTTCTTT.

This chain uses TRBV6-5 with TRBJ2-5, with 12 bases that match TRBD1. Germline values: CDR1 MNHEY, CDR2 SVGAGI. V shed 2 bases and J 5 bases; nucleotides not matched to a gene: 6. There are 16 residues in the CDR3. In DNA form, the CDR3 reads TGTGCCAGCAGTTACGCCGGGACAGGGGGCTCGGAGACCCAGTACTTC. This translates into CASSYAGTGGSETQYF.

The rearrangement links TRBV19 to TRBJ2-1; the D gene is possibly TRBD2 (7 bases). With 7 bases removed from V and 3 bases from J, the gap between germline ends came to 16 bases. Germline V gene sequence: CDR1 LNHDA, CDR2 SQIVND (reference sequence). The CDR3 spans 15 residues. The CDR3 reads CASTMGGPDYNEQFF. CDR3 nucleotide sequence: TGTGCCAGTACCATGGGGGGGCCGGACTACAATGAGCAGTTCTTC.

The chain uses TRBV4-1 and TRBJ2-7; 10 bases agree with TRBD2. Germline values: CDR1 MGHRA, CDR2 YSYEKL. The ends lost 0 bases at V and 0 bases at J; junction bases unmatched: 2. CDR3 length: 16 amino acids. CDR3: CASSQEKRGGSYEQYF. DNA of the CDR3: TGCGCCAGCAGCCAAGAAAAGCGGGGGGGCTCCTACGAGCAGTACTTC.

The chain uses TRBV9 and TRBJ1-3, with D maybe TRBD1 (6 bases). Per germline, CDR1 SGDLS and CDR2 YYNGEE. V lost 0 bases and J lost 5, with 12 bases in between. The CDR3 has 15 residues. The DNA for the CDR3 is TGTGCCAGCAGCGTAGTCGGTCAGGGGAGAAACACCATATATTTT. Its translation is CASSVVGQGRNTIYF.

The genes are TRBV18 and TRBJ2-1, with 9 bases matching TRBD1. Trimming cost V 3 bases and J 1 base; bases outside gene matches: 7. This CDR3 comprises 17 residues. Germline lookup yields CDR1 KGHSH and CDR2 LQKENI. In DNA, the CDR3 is TGTGCCAGCTCACCTGCGACAGGGGGAGAGTCCTACAATGAGCAGTTCTTC. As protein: CASSPATGGESYNEQFF.

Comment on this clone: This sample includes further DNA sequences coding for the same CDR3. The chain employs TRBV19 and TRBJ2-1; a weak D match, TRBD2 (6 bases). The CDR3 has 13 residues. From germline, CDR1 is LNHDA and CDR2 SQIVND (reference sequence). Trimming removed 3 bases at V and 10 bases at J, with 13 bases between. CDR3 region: CASSIVGGGEQFF. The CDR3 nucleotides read TGTGCCAGTAGTATCGTGGGGGGAGGAGAGCAGTTCTTC.

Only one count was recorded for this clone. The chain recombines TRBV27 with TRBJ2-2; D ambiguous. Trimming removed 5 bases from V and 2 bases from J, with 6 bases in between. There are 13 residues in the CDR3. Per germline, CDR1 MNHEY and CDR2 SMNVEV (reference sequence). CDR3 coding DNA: TGTGCCAGCAGTCGGAGAAACACCGGGGAGCTGTTTTTT. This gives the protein CASSRRNTGELFF.

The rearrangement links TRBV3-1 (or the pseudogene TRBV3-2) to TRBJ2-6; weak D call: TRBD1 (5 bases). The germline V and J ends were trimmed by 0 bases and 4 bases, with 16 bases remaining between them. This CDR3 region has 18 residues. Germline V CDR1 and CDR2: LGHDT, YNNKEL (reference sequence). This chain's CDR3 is CASSQEVLGARGANVLTF. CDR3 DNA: TGTGCCAGCAGCCAAGAGGTCTTAGGGGCGCGCGGGGCCAACGTCCTGACTTTC.

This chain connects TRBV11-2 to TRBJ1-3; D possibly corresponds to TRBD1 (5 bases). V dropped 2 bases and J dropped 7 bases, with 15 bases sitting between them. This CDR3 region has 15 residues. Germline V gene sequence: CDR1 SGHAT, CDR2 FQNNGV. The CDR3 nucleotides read TGTGCCAGCAGCTTATCCGGGAGTTGGGGGAACACCATATATTTT. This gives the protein CASSLSGSWGNTIYF.